The TCR beta chain under discussion was sequenced for a study of cytomegalovirus exposure and HLA in healthy donors. About the study: The Caucasian-associated ancestry cluster contained about 80% of the approximately 400 genotyped donors.

General observations from the study: The authors listed some 150 TCR beta chains as cytomegalovirus-associated. Later analysis associated a missense DCLRE1C variant with TCR beta V- and J-gene trimming.

The CDR3 has 13 residues. The germline V and J ends were trimmed by 8 bases and 3 bases, with 11 bases remaining between them. Germline V gene data show CDR1 as LNHDA and CDR2 as SQIVND (reference sequence). It was with 60 Vbeta and 13 Jbeta primers that the PCR ran. Assay: immunoSEQ multiplex PCR; the TCRdb copy retains only in-frame clones and omits some. The sample carries some 120,000 clones, around 75% recorded once. A remark on this clone: The antigen is undetermined.

The receptor was isolated from a woman between 45 and 65 years old in good health and CMV-seropositive. The chain recombines TRBV19 with TRBJ1-3; D may be TRBD1 (5 bases). The sample comprised PBMCs. The CDR3 region has the DNA TGTGCCAGTCTCCAGGGTAATGGAAACACCATATATTTT. It yields the protein CASLQGNGNTIYF.